One and the same sample provided the 13 T cell receptor beta chains below, sequenced in a study of Ad26.COV2.S vaccination and SARS-CoV-2 variants. Regarding treatment: around 19 received Ad26.COV2.S at low or high dose, single or two shots; a few received placebo; per-sample allocation not given. The investigators took samples on day 63 after the first vaccine or placebo injection. The repertoire was sequenced with immunoSEQ multiplex PCR; TCRdb's copy has only in-frame clones and lacks some. The profile shows around 310,000 clones, 90% of them singletons. This material consisted of peripheral blood, taken in a trial of Ad26.COV2.S vaccine versus placebo. These receptors were taken from a person between 18 and 59 years old who received the Ad26.COV2.S COVID-19 vaccine or a placebo.

The chain combines TRBV5-1 with TRBJ2-1; 8 nucleotides align to TRBD1. The trim removed 5 bases at V and 8 bases at J, leaving 18 bases unmatched. The CDR3 runs 17 residues. Germline values: CDR1 SGHRS, CDR2 YFSETQ. The CDR3, as DNA: TGCGCCAGCAGGAGACAGGGGAATTCGGTAACTATCGATGAGCAGTTCTTC. Translation gives CASRRQGNSVTIDEQFF.

The chain joins TRBV19 to TRBJ2-7, with D perhaps assigned TRBD1 or TRBD2 (5 bases each). The CDR3 contains 16 residues. Germline CDR1 LNHDA, CDR2 SQIVND (reference sequence). The V gene lost 3 bases and the J gene lost 5 bases, with 20 bases spanning the gap. The CDR3: CASSIGGVGNLNEQYF. The CDR3 nucleotides read TGTGCCAGTAGTATTGGGGGTGTGGGCAACCTCAACGAGCAGTACTTC.

The CDR3 coding sequence is TGTGCCAGCAGCCAATCCACCGGGACAGGGGGGAATGAGCAGTTCTTC. This gives the protein CASSQSTGTGGNEQFF. V usage is TRBV11-3 and J usage is TRBJ2-1; 11 nucleotides line up with TRBD1. This CDR3 comprises 16 residues. V lost 5 bases and J lost 7; bases outside the gene matches: 10. CDR1 SGHNT and CDR2 YENEEA come from the germline V gene.

The chain combines TRBV5-4 with TRBJ1-1; D is unclear. This CDR3 has 13 amino acids. Germline V gene sequence: CDR1 SGHNT, CDR2 YYREEE (reference sequence). V was cut by 0 bases and J by 8 bases, with 11 bases left in between. DNA of the CDR3: TGTGCCAGCAGCTTGGGAGGGAGCTCCGAAGCTTTCTTT. It is translated as CASSLGGSSEAFF.

The chain uses TRBV19 and TRBJ1-2; D unclear. Per the germline V gene, CDR1 is LNHDA and CDR2 is SQIVND (reference sequence). The CDR3 runs to 14 residues. Trimming took off 8 bases at V and 2 bases at J, with 15 bases between the two ends. The CDR3, as DNA: TGTGCCAGTTCACTTTCGGCGGGGAACTATGGCTACACCTTC. Amino acids: CASSLSAGNYGYTF.

This clone was seen only once. The chain carries TRBV19 and TRBJ2-7; D is ambiguous. Trimming pared 5 bases from V and 0 bases from J, leaving 11 bases between. Germline V lookup: CDR1 LNHDA, CDR2 SQIVND (reference sequence). This CDR3 comprises 14 residues. CDR3 loop: CASSEQYYSYEQYF. CDR3 in DNA: TGTGCCAGTAGTGAGCAGTATTACTCCTACGAGCAGTACTTC.

This clone was counted only a few times. This chain joins TRBV3-1 (or the pseudogene TRBV3-2) and TRBJ1-3, with TRBD1 matching over 7 bases. The CDR3 runs 18 residues. Per the germline V gene, CDR1 is LGHDT and CDR2 is YNNKEL (reference sequence). V lost 1 base to trimming and J lost 0 bases; unmatched junction nucleotides: 9. The CDR3 DNA reads as TGTGCCAGCAGCCAAGTATCGGCAGGGGGATTCTCTGGAAACACCATATATTTT. Its protein product is CASSQVSAGGFSGNTIYF.

This clone was counted between two and nine times. V and J are TRBV2 and TRBJ1-1; TRBD1 is a possible D gene (5 bases). V was cut by 10 bases and J by 1 base, with 13 bases left in between. This CDR3 region has 13 residues. The germline CDR1 and CDR2 sequences are SNHLY and FYNNEI. DNA of the CDR3: TGTGCCACCCGAGGGACCCAGAACACTGAAGCTTTCTTT. Its translation: CATRGTQNTEAFF. Filled out from reference TRBV2 and TRBJ1-1, the complete variable domain reads EPEVTQTPSHQVTQMGQEVILRCVPISNHLYFYWYRQILGQKVEFLVSFYNNEISEKSEIFDDQFSVERPDGSNFTLKIRSTKLEDSAMYFCATRGTQNTEAFFGQGTRLTVV.

V is TRBV28 and J is TRBJ2-2; TRBD1 matches at 7 bases. The CDR3 loop spans 16 amino acids. Germline lookup yields CDR1 MDHEN and CDR2 SYDVKM. The trim removed 0 bases at V and 5 bases at J, leaving 6 bases unmatched. The CDR3 DNA sequence: TGTGCCAGCAGTTTATGGAAGGGGGCTGCTACCGGGGAGCTGTTTTTT. It yields the protein CASSLWKGAATGELFF.

The count of this clone is one. The CDR3: CSVEGGGAASYNEQFF. CDR3 nucleotide sequence: TGCAGCGTTGAAGGAGGAGGAGCGGCCTCCTACAATGAGCAGTTCTTC. This chain connects TRBV29-1 to TRBJ2-1, with D possibly TRBD2 on 5 matching bases. Deletions cut 1 base from V and 0 bases from J, with 13 bases between. CDR3 length: 16 residues. Germline CDR1 and CDR2: SQVTM and ANQGSEA.

This clone was counted once. The chain is built from TRBV10-3 and TRBJ2-4; 7 nucleotides match TRBD1. J gave up 1 base and V 2 bases, and 2 bases lay outside the gene matches. Germline values: CDR1 ENHRY, CDR2 SYGVKD. The CDR3 runs 15 residues. The CDR3 is CAISEGTAAKNIQYF. The DNA for the CDR3 is TGTGCCATCAGTGAGGGGACAGCCGCCAAAAACATTCAGTACTTC.

The chain combines TRBV4-2 with TRBJ1-5; D gene uncertain. Trimming stripped 0 bases from V and 4 bases from J, with 7 bases between. The germline V gene has CDR1 LGHNA and CDR2 YNFKEQ. The CDR3 contains 14 residues. CDR3 DNA sequence: TGTGCCAGCAGCCAAGATCCCCAAAATCAGCCCCAGCATTTT. Translation gives CASSQDPQNQPQHF.

In its sample, this clone was seen a few times. The CDR3 spells CASGSALGQPNYGYTF. CDR3 nucleotide sequence: TGTGCCAGCGGATCCGCCCTGGGACAGCCTAACTATGGCTACACCTTC. J is TRBJ1-2 and V is TRBV4-2; 7 bases agree with TRBD1. Germline V gene data show CDR1 as LGHNA and CDR2 as YNFKEQ. J lost 0 bases, V lost 8 bases, and 12 bases had no gene match. CDR3 length: 16 residues.